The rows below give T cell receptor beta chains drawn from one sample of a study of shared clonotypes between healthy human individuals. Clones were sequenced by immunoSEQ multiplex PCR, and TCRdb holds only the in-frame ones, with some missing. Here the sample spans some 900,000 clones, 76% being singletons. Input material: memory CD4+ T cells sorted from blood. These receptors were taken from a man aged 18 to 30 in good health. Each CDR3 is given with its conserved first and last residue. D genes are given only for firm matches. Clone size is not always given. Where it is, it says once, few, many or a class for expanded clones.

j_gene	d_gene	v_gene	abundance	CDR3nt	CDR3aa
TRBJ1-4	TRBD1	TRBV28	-	TGTGCCAGCAGTTTCCCCGGGACAGGGGGCGAAAAACTGTTTTTT	CASSFPGTGGEKLFF
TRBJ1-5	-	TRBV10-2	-	TGCGCCAGCAGTAGGACGGTGGATCAGCCCCAGCATTTT	CASSRTVDQPQHF
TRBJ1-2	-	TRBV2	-	TGTGCCAGCAGTCCATACCGGGACCGCCATAACTATGGCTACACCTTC	CASSPYRDRHNYGYTF
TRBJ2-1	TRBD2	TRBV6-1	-	TGTGCCAGCAGACCCGGACTAGCGGGAGCCGGGGAGCAGTTCTTC	CASRPGLAGAGEQFF
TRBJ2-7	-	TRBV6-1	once	TGTGCCAGCAGCCCGTTATGGGGGTTGTACGAGCAGTACTTC	CASSPLWGLYEQYF
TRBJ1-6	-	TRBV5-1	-	TGCGCCAGCAGCTTAGGCCTACGGGGGTATAATTCACCCCTCCACTTT	CASSLGLRGYNSPLHF
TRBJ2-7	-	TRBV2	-	TGTGCCAGTGGTGAGGTAGCGGCCTCCTACGAGCAGTACTTC	CASGEVAASYEQYF
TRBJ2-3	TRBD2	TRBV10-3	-	TGTGCCATCAGCAAGCTAGCGGCGAAAAACACAGATACGCAGTATTTT	CAISKLAAKNTDTQYF
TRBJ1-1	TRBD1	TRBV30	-	TGTGCCTGGATGACAGGGAGAGTGGAAGCTTTCTTT	CAWMTGRVEAFF
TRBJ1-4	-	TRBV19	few	TGTGCCAGTAGTATCGGACAGAATTATAATGAAAAACTGTTTTTT	CASSIGQNYNEKLFF
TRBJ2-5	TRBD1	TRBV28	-	TGTGCCAGCAGAAATACAGGGGGCGCGAAGACCCAGTACTTC	CASRNTGGAKTQYF
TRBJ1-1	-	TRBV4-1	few	TGCGCCAGCAGCCCGACAGGGAACACTGAAGCTTTCTTT	CASSPTGNTEAFF
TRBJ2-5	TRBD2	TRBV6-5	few	TGTGCCACCGGGAGGGGACTGCTCCAAGAGACCCAGTACTTC	CATGRGLLQETQYF
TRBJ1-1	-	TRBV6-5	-	TGTGCCAGCACCACGGGTACGGTTAGGGCCCAAGCTTTCTTT	CASTTGTVRAQAFF
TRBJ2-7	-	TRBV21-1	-	TGTGCCAGCAGCAAAGTCCCAGGGGGGCTCTCCTACGAGCAGTACTTC	CASSKVPGGLSYEQYF
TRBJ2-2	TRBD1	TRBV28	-	TGTGCCAGCAGTTGGACAGGGAACACCGGGGAGCTGTTTTTT	CASSWTGNTGELFF
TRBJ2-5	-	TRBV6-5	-	TGTGCCAGCTTCGGGGGCAGGCTAGGGGAGACCCAGTACTTC	CASFGGRLGETQYF
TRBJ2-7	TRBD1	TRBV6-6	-	TGTGCCAGCAATCATCAACAGGGGGCGCAACCCGAGCAGTACTTC	CASNHQQGAQPEQYF
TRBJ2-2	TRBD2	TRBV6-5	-	TGTGCCACTACGTCGGCGGGAGTAACCGGGGAGCTGTTTTTT	CATTSAGVTGELFF
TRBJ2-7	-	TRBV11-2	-	TGTGCCAGCAGCTTAGTGGGAGCTTTATACGAGCAGTACTTC	CASSLVGALYEQYF
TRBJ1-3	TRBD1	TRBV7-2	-	TGTGCCAGCAGCGCCGGGACAGGGGCGTTCTCTGGAAACACCATATATTTT	CASSAGTGAFSGNTIYF
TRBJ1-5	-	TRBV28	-	TGTGCCAGCAGCCCCCAGGGGCGCGGCAATCAGCCCCAGCATTTT	CASSPQGRGNQPQHF